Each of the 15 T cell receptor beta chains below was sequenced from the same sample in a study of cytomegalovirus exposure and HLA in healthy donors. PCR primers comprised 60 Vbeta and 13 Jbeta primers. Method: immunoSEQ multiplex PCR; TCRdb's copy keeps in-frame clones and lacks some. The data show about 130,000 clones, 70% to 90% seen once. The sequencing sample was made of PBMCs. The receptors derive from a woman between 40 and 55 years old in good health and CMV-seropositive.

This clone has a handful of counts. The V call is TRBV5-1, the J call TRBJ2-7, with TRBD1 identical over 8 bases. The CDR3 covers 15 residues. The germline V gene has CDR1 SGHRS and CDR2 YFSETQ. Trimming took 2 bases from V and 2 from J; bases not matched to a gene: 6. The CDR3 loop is CASSFGQGGTYEQYF. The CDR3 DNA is TGCGCCAGCAGCTTTGGACAGGGTGGTACCTACGAGCAGTACTTC. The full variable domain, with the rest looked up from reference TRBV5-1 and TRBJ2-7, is KAGVTQTPRYLIKTRGQQVTLSCSPISGHRSVSWYQQTPGQGLQFLFEYFSETQRNKGNFPGRFSGRQFSNSRSEMNVSTLELGDSALYLCASSFGQGGTYEQYFGPGTRLTVT.

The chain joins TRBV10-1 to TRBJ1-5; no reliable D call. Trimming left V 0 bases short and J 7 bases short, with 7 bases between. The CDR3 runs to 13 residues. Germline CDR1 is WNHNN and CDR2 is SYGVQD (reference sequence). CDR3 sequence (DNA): TGCGCCAGCAGTGAGTCTGGGCGACAGCCCCAGCATTTT. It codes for CASSESGRQPQHF.

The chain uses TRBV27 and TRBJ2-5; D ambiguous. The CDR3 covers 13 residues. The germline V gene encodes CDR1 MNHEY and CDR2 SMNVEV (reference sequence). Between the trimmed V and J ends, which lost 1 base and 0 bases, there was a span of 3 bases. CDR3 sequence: CASSLFDQETQYF. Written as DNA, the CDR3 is TGTGCCAGCAGTTTATTCGACCAAGAGACCCAGTACTTC.

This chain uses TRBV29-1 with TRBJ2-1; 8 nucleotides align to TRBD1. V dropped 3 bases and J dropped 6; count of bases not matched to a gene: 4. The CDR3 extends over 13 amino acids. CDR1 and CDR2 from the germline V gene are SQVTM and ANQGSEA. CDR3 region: CSVDPGQANEQFF. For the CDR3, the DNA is TGCAGCGTTGATCCGGGACAGGCCAATGAGCAGTTCTTC.

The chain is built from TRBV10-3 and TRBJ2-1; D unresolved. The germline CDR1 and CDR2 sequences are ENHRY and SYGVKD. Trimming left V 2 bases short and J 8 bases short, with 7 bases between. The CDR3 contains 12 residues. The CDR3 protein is CAISEGLDEQFF. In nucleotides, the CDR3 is TGTGCCATCAGTGAGGGCCTGGATGAGCAGTTCTTC.

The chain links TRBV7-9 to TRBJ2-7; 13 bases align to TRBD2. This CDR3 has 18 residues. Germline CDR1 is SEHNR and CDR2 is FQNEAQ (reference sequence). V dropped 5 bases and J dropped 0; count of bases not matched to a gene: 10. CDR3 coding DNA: TGTGCCAGCAGCCTCCCGACTAGCGGGGGGCGGCACTCCTACGAGCAGTACTTC. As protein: CASSLPTSGGRHSYEQYF.

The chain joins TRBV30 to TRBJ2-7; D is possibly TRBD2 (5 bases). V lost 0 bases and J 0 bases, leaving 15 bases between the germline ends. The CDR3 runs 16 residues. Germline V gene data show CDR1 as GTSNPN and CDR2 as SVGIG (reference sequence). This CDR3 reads CAWSVNRGSLSYEQYF. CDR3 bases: TGTGCCTGGAGTGTAAATCGGGGATCCCTCTCCTACGAGCAGTACTTC.

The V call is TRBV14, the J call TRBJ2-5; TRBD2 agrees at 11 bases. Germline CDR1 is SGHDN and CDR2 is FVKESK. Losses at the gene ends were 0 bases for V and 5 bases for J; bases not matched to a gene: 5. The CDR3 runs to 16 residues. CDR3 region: CASSQDSLAGVETQYF. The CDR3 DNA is TGTGCCAGCAGCCAAGATTCACTAGCGGGAGTGGAGACCCAGTACTTC.

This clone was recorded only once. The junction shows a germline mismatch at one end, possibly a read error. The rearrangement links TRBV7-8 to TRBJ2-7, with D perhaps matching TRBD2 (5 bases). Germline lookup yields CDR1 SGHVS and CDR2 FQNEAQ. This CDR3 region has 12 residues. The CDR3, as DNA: TGTGCCAGCAGCCGGGAAAGATACGAGCGGTACTTC. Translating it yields CASSRERYERYF. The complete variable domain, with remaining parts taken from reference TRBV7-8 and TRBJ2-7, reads GAGVSQSPRYKVAKRGQDVALRCDPISGHVSLFWYQQALGQGPEFLTYFQNEAQLDKSGLPSDRFFAERPEGSVSTLKIQRTQQEDSAVYLCASSRERYERYFGPGTRLTVT.

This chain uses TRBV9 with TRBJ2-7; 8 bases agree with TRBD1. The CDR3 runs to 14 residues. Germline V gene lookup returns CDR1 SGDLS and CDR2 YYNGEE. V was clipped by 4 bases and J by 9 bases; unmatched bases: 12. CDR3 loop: CASSPGQAPVPQYF. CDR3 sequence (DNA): TGTGCCAGCAGCCCGGGACAGGCCCCCGTCCCGCAGTACTTC.

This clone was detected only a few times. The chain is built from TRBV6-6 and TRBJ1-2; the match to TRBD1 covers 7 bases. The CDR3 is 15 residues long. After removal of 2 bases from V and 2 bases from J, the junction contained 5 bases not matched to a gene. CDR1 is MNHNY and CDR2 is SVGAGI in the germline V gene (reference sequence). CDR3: CASSYIGTANYGYTF. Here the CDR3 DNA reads TGTGCCAGCAGTTACATCGGGACAGCCAACTATGGCTACACCTTC.

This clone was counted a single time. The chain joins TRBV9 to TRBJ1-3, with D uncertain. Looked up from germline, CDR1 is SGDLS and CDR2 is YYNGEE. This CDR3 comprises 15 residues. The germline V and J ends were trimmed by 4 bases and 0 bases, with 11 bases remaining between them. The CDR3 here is CASSNEEFSGNTIYF. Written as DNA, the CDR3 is TGTGCCAGCAGCAACGAGGAGTTCTCTGGAAACACCATATATTTT.

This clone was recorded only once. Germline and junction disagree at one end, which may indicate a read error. This CDR3 reads CASSPTAGGPAETQYF. Written as DNA, the CDR3 is TGTGCTAGCAGCCCAACAGCGGGGGGGCCGGCAGAGACCCAGTACTTC. This chain joins TRBV7-7 and TRBJ2-5, with 10 bases fitting TRBD2. The CDR3 has 16 residues. Germline V gene lookup returns CDR1 SSHAT and CDR2 FNYEAQ (reference sequence).

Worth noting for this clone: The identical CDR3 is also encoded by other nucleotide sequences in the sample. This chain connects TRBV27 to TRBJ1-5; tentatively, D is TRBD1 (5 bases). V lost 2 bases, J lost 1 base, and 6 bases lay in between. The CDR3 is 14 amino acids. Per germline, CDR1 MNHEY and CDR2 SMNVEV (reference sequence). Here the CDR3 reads CASSLRGSNQPQHF. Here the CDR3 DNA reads TGTGCCAGCAGTTTAAGGGGAAGCAATCAGCCCCAGCATTTT.

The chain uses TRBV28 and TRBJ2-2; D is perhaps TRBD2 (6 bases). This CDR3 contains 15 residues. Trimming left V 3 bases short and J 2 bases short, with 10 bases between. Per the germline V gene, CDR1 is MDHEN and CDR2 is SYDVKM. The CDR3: CASSLGGANTGELFF. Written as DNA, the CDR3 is TGTGCCAGCAGTTTGGGCGGGGCAAACACCGGGGAGCTGTTTTTT. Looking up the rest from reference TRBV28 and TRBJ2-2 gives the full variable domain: DVKVTQSSRYLVKRTGEKVFLECVQDMDHENMFWYRQDPGLGLRLIYFSYDVKMKEKGDIPEGYSVSREKKERFSLILESASTNQTSMYLCASSLGGANTGELFFGEGSRLTVL.